Below are 9 T cell receptor beta chains sequenced from a single sample in a study of shared clonotypes between healthy human individuals (dated by TCRdb to the early 2020s). The method was the immunoSEQ multiplex PCR assay. TCRdb's version of the immuneACCESS table is confined to in-frame rearrangements and falls short of the full clone set. An unresolved V gene accounts for under half of the shortfall where checked; the remainder is of unknown origin. Within this sample are 700,000 or so clones, with 72% of them counted one time only. About 1.8% of the sample is held by the ten biggest clonotypes. Specimen: memory CD4+ T cells sorted from blood. Sample cell subset or site, as interpreted from the label and publication: CD45RA-negative fraction. These receptor sequences come from a woman aged 25 to 39 in good health.

In this sample, this clone turned up many times. This chain connects TRBV7-5 to TRBJ2-7; the tabulated D call, TRBD2, remains unverified against the DNA. TRBV7-5 is termed a pseudogene. The CDR3 covers 11 residues. In DNA form, the CDR3 reads TGTGTCAGAAGCCCCGGGGGCGAGCAGTACTTC. Translating gives CVRSPGGEQYF.

This clone was seen a few times. This sequence joins TRBV10-1 and TRBJ2-6; a possible D gene is TRBD1 (6 bases). The V gene's germline CDR1 is WNHNN and CDR2 SYGVQD (reference sequence). The ends were cut back, 4 bases at V and 0 bases at J, with 13 bases in the middle. This CDR3 contains 17 residues. CDR3 region: CASSAGHSSSGANVLTF. The CDR3 nucleotides are TGCGCCAGCAGTGCGGGACATTCTAGCTCTGGGGCCAACGTCCTGACTTTC.

In its sample, this clone is medium-sized (0.01 to 0.1%). The rearrangement links TRBV11-2 to TRBJ1-5; 10 bases map to TRBD1. CDR1 and CDR2 from the germline V gene are SGHAT and FQNNGV. The CDR3 loop spans 14 amino acids. The ends lost 5 bases at V and 6 bases at J; junction bases unmatched: 4. In DNA form, the CDR3 reads TGTGCCAGCAGCCGGACAGGGGGAGGTCAGCCCCAGCATTTT. Translation: CASSRTGGGQPQHF.

The chain couples TRBV7-3 to TRBJ1-1; D gene unclear. The CDR3 is 14 residues long. Trimming took off 5 bases at V and 0 bases at J, with 10 bases between the two ends. Looked up from germline, CDR1 is SGHTA and CDR2 is FQGTGA. The CDR3 DNA is TGTGCCAGCAGCCCGGGGTACATGAACACTGAAGCTTTCTTT. Amino acid sequence: CASSPGYMNTEAFF.

This clone was observed once. J is TRBJ2-7 and V is TRBV19; possibly TRBD2 for D (6 bases). This CDR3 is 13 amino acids long. Per germline, CDR1 LNHDA and CDR2 SQIVND (reference sequence). V lost 6 bases, J lost 2 bases, and 11 bases lay in between. CDR3: CASRGGRAYEQYF. In DNA, the CDR3 is TGTGCCAGTAGGGGGGGACGAGCCTACGAGCAGTACTTC.

This sequence joins TRBV28 and TRBJ2-7, with D possibly being TRBD1 (5 bases). The CDR3 runs to 13 residues. Germline V gene lookup returns CDR1 MDHEN and CDR2 SYDVKM. The V and J ends lost 6 bases and 3 bases respectively, with 12 bases between them. The CDR3 bases are TGTGCCAGCAGACAGGCCCAGGTCTACGAGCAGTACTTC. Translated, it gives CASRQAQVYEQYF.

A remark on this clone: This sample includes further DNA sequences coding for the same CDR3. V gene TRBV5-1 combines with J gene TRBJ2-5; no clear D. V was clipped by 0 bases and J by 0 bases, with 9 bases between them. From germline, CDR1 is SGHRS and CDR2 YFSETQ. The CDR3 covers 15 residues. This CDR3 is CASSLGLADQETQYF. The CDR3 coding sequence is TGCGCCAGCAGCTTGGGGTTAGCCGACCAAGAGACCCAGTACTTC.

The chain employs TRBV30 and TRBJ2-7; 9 bases align to TRBD1. After removal of 5 bases from V and 4 bases from J, the junction contained 15 bases not matched to a gene. The length of the CDR3 is 16 residues. Per germline, CDR1 GTSNPN and CDR2 SVGIG (reference sequence). CDR3 protein: CAWSAGTGPSLYEQYF. CDR3 coding DNA: TGTGCCTGGTCTGCCGGGACAGGGCCTTCCTTATACGAGCAGTACTTC. Together with reference TRBV30 and TRBJ2-7, the CDR3 gives the full variable domain: SQTIHQWPATLVQPVGSPLSLECTVEGTSNPNLYWYRQAAGRGLQLLFYSVGIGQISSEVPQNLSASRPQDRQFILSSKKLLLSDSGFYLCAWSAGTGPSLYEQYFGPGTRLTVT.

The V and J genes are TRBV28 and TRBJ2-7; D not resolved. CDR1 is MDHEN, CDR2 SYDVKM, per germline. This CDR3 region has 12 residues. Trimming cost V 3 bases and J 4 bases, with 7 bases left between them. This chain's CDR3 is CASSFHLYEQYF. In DNA form, the CDR3 reads TGTGCCAGCAGTTTTCATTTGTACGAGCAGTACTTC.